This is a list of T cell receptor beta chains from one sample in a study of T cell changes during pregnancy in multiple sclerosis. TCRdb's copy holds only in-frame clones and misses some; the assay was immunoSEQ multiplex PCR. This table holds about 52,000 clones, roughly 92% found once. Sample: CD4+ T cells from peripheral blood mononuclear cells, taken before pregnancy. The receptors derive from a female donor with multiple sclerosis, enrolled in a pregnancy study. Both conserved end residues are part of each CDR3. Clone size is given for some rows only: seen once, a few or many times, or a class if the clone is expanded.

CSVEGGWLTEPDTQYF	TRBV29-1	-	16
CAWSHSGSSTDTQYF	TRBV30	-	15
CASSVGAGEKGQPQHF	TRBV9	-	16
CASSEGGQTTQPQHF	TRBV9	-	15
CASSPGLTGELFF	TRBV11-3	-	13
CASSMTDGTDTQYF	TRBV5-4	-	14
CASRRQGGVREQYF	TRBV6-5	-	14
CASSLGQGFSGYTF	TRBV5-1	-	14
CASASSTTRYNEQFF	TRBV12-5	-	15
CASSETGRPTEQYF	TRBV10-1	-	14
CASTLLARGGELFF	TRBV2	-	14
CASSHPPGHEAFF	TRBV14	-	13
CSAQGLSTEAFF	TRBV29-1	few	12
CASSWDRVGEQFF	TRBV2	-	13
CASRAGVDNEQFF	TRBV5-1	-	13
CASSSAGVAGRPGELFF	TRBV7-9	-	17
CASSLTTVNTGELFF	TRBV7-3	-	15
CASSGDNSYEQYF	TRBV5-1	once	13
CASSAYLNTEAFF	TRBV6-1	-	13
CASMGTGGYNEQFF	TRBV6-1	-	14
CASSVFPSNQPQHF	TRBV28	-	14
CASSSSGRRFF	TRBV6-5	-	11
CASSLDGAGAATDTQYF	TRBV11-2	-	17
CASRERAATEAFF	TRBV6-1	once	13
CASSYQAGGPETQYF	TRBV6-5	-	15
CASSFRQGAYGYTF	TRBV27	-	14
CASSSEVSAGELFF	TRBV28	-	14
CASSIDRATNEKLFF	TRBV19	-	15
CASSFYVRPGLGIDTQYF	TRBV11-2	-	18
CASSGSLDRGGNQPQHF	TRBV6-1	-	17
CASSLVQGFEQYF	TRBV5-1	-	13
CASSFFELAQEFF	TRBV7-9	-	13
CASSPEPGDRGGYTF	TRBV18	-	15
CASSLGGAQVTDTQYF	TRBV5-8	-	16
CASILIGSRTNEKLFF	TRBV23-1	-	16
CASSESYGQGWFGVTQYF	TRBV10-1	-	18
CASSADSLSTDTQYF	TRBV18	-	15
CASSLADGLASPYEQYF	TRBV5-1	-	17
CASSPGYRRGHNEQFF	TRBV5-6	once	16
CASSPRQGNTDTQYF	TRBV7-8	-	15
CASSGNGLAASYEQYF	TRBV9	-	16
CASSEVRSTEAFF	TRBV5-1	-	13
CASSLESSGQDEQFF	TRBV5-1	-	15
CASSSAQSGSYEQYF	TRBV5-4	-	15
CASSVSGNHGTEAFF	TRBV9	-	15